The TCR beta chain described here comes from a study of cytomegalovirus exposure and HLA in healthy donors. Looked up from germline, CDR1 is SGHRS and CDR2 is YFSETQ. The CDR3 spans 16 residues. V lost 4 bases to trimming and J lost 2 bases; unmatched junction nucleotides: 12. In the case of this clone: Its antigen is not known.

It was with 60 Vbeta and 13 Jbeta primers that the PCR ran. Here immunoSEQ multiplex PCR was the method, and the copy in TCRdb shows in-frame clones only, minus some. This sample's table has 75,000 to 85,000 clones. Study-wide points: Most of the CMV-associated TCR beta chains (in a later analysis) appeared to be HLA-restricted. Earlier analysis yielded a pattern in which most TCR beta V segments were productive about 90% or about 30% of the time. A classifier reportedly called cytomegalovirus status with high sensitivity and specificity.

The specimen sequenced was PBMCs. V is TRBV5-1 and J is TRBJ2-7; 7 nucleotides match TRBD1. The sequence was obtained from a man aged 18 to 30 in good health and CMV-seropositive. The DNA for the CDR3 is TGCGCCAGCAGCCCTAACCAAGACAGGGTTACCTACGAGCAGTACTTC. Its protein is CASSPNQDRVTYEQYF.